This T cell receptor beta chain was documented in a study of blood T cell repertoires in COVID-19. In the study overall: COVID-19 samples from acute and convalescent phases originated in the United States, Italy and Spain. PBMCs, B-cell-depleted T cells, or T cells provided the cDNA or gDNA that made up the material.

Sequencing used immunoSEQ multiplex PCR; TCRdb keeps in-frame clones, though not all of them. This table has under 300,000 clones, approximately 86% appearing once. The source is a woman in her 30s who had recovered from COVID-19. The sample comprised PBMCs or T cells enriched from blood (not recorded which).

The CDR3 nucleotides are TGTGCCAGCAGCGGCCTACAGGGTCCCTCCAACTATGGCTACACCTTC. This codes for CASSGLQGPSNYGYTF. The chain links TRBV9 to TRBJ1-2; a possible D gene is TRBD1 (6 bases). Germline CDR1 SGDLS, CDR2 YYNGEE. V was shortened by 3 bases and J by 2 bases, with 17 bases between the two germline ends. This CDR3 has 16 amino acids.